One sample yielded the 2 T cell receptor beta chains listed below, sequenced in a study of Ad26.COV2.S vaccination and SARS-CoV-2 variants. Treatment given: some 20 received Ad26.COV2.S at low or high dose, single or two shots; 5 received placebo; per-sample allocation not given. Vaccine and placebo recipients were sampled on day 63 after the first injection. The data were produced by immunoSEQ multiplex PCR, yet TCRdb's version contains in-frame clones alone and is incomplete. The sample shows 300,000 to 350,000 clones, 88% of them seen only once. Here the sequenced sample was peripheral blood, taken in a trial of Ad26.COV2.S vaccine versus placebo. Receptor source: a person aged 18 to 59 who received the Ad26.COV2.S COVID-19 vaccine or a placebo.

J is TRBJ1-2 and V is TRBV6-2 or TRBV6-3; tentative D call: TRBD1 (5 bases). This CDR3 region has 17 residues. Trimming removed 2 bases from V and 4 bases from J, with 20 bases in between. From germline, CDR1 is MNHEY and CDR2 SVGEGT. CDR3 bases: TGTGCCAGCAGTTACGGGTTGAAAGGGGATGTAGGCTATGGCTACACCTTC. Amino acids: CASSYGLKGDVGYGYTF.

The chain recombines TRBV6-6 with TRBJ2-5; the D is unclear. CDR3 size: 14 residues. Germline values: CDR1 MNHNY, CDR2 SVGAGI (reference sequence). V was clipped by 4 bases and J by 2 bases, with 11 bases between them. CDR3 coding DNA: TGTGCCAGCAGTTCCCACGACGGACAAGAGACCCAGTACTTC. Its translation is CASSSHDGQETQYF.